A single sample is the source of the 10 T cell receptor beta chains below, sequenced in a study of spatial heterogeneity in lung cancer. Regarding the study as a whole: Expanded alpha and beta TCR counts within tumors tracked tumor mutation counts.

TCRdb analysed the 5' RACE reads with MiXCR anew, one entry per CDR3 protein. The sample has over 3,500 distinct CDR3 sequences, around a tenth seen once. What these receptors recognize is not known. Described time point: sample taken at primary tumor resection. The sequenced sample was lung tumor tissue, obtained at surgery. These receptors were obtained from a female donor with early-stage non-small cell lung cancer.

This chain uses TRBV4-2 with TRBJ1-1; the D gene is possibly TRBD1 (5 bases). This CDR3 has 17 amino acids. The V end lost 4 bases, the J end lost 4 bases, and 22 bases lay between the germline ends. Germline V lookup: CDR1 LGHNA, CDR2 YNFKEQ. Written as DNA, the CDR3 is TGTGCCAGCAGCCTTGGCCAGGGTGGAGGCTCGGCCACTGAAGCTTTCTTT. It encodes CASSLGQGGGSATEAFF.

By its share, this clonotype is medium-sized. This rearrangement joins TRBV20-1 to TRBJ2-5; D unresolved. Germline lookup yields CDR1 DFQATT and CDR2 SNEGSKA (reference sequence). Between the trimmed V and J ends, which lost 4 bases and 0 bases, there was a span of 12 bases. This CDR3 is built from 14 residues. The CDR3 spells CSATPQRNQETQYF. The CDR3 nucleotides are TGCAGTGCTACCCCTCAGAGGAACCAAGAGACCCAGTACTTC.

This clonotype was counted between two and nine times. The V call is TRBV5-6, the J call TRBJ2-5; D is undetermined. Germline V gene sequence: CDR1 SGHDT, CDR2 YYEEEE. V shed 0 bases and J shed 2 bases, with 8 bases lying between them. This CDR3 is built from 14 residues. The CDR3 loop is CASSLDWGQETQYF. CDR3 bases: TGTGCCAGCAGCTTGGACTGGGGTCAAGAGACCCAGTACTTC.

By frequency in the sample, this clonotype is medium-sized. The chain joins TRBV5-1 to TRBJ2-5, with D perhaps TRBD1 or TRBD2 (7 bases each). Germline V lookup: CDR1 SGHRS, CDR2 YFSETQ. V was clipped by 3 bases and J by 5 bases, with 20 bases between them. The CDR3 is 16 residues long. Here the CDR3 reads CASSSGGTVSQETQYF. Written as DNA, the CDR3 is TGCGCCAGCAGCTCCGGGGGGACAGTTTCTCAGGAGACCCAGTACTTC.

This clonotype was counted a few times. The chain links TRBV7-2 to TRBJ2-7; 9 nucleotides line up with TRBD2. This CDR3 has 15 residues. V lost 5 bases to trimming and J lost 3 bases; unmatched junction nucleotides: 8. The germline CDR1 and CDR2 sequences are SGHTA and FQGNSA. The CDR3 nucleotides read TGTGCCAGCAGCGTGGATAGCGGGGGAAACTACGAGCAGTACTTC. This codes for CASSVDSGGNYEQYF.

This clonotype was counted only a few times. The J gene is TRBJ2-3, the V gene TRBV20-1, with 7 bases fitting TRBD2. This CDR3 region has 12 residues. Germline V gene lookup returns CDR1 DFQATT and CDR2 SNEGSKA (reference sequence). J gave up 7 bases and V 4 bases, and 5 bases lay outside the gene matches. The DNA of the CDR3 is TGCAGTGCTACTCCGGGGGGAAATACGCAGTATTTT. Protein: CSATPGGNTQYF.

The chain uses TRBV5-1 and TRBJ2-3; 7 nucleotides align to TRBD2. J gave up 0 bases and V 1 base, and 5 bases lay outside the gene matches. The CDR3 extends over 16 amino acids. Germline CDR1 is SGHRS and CDR2 is YFSETQ. The CDR3 coding sequence is TGCGCCAGCAGCTTGAATGGGCGGGGGAGCACAGATACGCAGTATTTT. This translates into CASSLNGRGSTDTQYF. The full variable domain, its missing parts supplied by reference TRBV5-1 and TRBJ2-3, is KAGVTQTPRYLIKTRGQQVTLSCSPISGHRSVSWYQQTPGQGLQFLFEYFSETQRNKGNFPGRFSGRQFSNSRSEMNVSTLELGDSALYLCASSLNGRGSTDTQYFGPGTRLTVL.

This clonotype was counted only a few times. V gene TRBV7-2 combines with J gene TRBJ1-2; 7 bases are shared with TRBD1. Germline V gene lookup returns CDR1 SGHTA and CDR2 FQGNSA. The V and J ends lost 5 bases and 0 bases, in that order; junction bases with no gene match: 6. CDR3 size: 15 residues. CDR3 nucleotides: TGTGCCAGCAGCCGCGACAGGGCCGCTAACTATGGCTACACCTTC. Amino acids: CASSRDRAANYGYTF.

This clonotype is medium-sized (0.01 to 0.1%) in the sample. CDR3 sequence: CASSQGLWGQGQETQYF. CDR3 coding DNA: TGTGCCAGCAGCCAAGGTCTCTGGGGACAGGGGCAAGAGACCCAGTACTTC. V and J are TRBV3-1 and TRBJ2-5; TRBD1 matches at 10 bases. Germline V gives CDR1 LGHDT, CDR2 YNNKEL (reference sequence). Unmatched junction bases numbered 7, after V lost 1 base and J lost 2 bases. The CDR3 is made up of 17 amino acids.

This clonotype was counted a few times. The genes are TRBV3-1 and TRBJ2-2; no clear D. Trimming cost V 3 bases and J 6 bases, with 5 bases left between them. CDR3 length equals 12 residues. CDR1 is LGHDT and CDR2 is YNNKEL in the germline V gene (reference sequence). The CDR3 region is CASSQGSGELFF. As DNA, the CDR3 is TGTGCCAGCAGCCAGGGATCCGGGGAGCTGTTTTTT. Supplemented by reference TRBV3-1 and TRBJ2-2, the full variable domain reads DTAVSQTPKYLVTQMGNDKSIKCEQNLGHDTMYWYKQDSKKFLKIMFSYNNKELIINETVPNRFSPKSPDKAHLNLHINSLELGDSAVYFCASSQGSGELFFGEGSRLTVL.